The rows below give T cell receptor beta chains drawn from one sample of a study of blood T cell repertoires in COVID-19. Clones were sequenced by immunoSEQ multiplex PCR, and TCRdb holds only the in-frame ones, with some missing. The data hold tens of thousands of clones, with roughly 80% observed a single time. Source material: peripheral blood. Receptors were obtained from a human donor in a cohort sampled during active COVID-19. Both conserved end residues are part of each CDR3. D genes are given only for firm matches. Clone sizes are given selectively: once, few, many, or a class where the clone is expanded.

J gene: TRBJ2-1; clone size: .; D gene: TRBD2; V gene: TRBV19; CDR3 protein: CASSPFGTSGSYNEQFF; CDR3 DNA: TGTGCCAGTAGTCCTTTTGGGACTAGCGGTTCCTACAATGAGCAGTTCTTC
J gene: TRBJ2-3; clone size: few; D gene: TRBD2; V gene: TRBV4-2; CDR3 protein: CASSQDGAGELGTDTQYF; CDR3 DNA: TGTGCCAGCAGCCAAGATGGGGCGGGAGAATTAGGCACAGATACGCAGTATTTT
J gene: TRBJ1-1; clone size: once; D gene: .; V gene: TRBV12-3/TRBV12-4; CDR3 protein: CASSNMKEAFF; CDR3 DNA: TGTGCCAGCAGTAACATGAAGGAAGCTTTCTTT
J gene: TRBJ2-2; clone size: .; D gene: TRBD1; V gene: TRBV2; CDR3 protein: CASAGGTNTGELFF; CDR3 DNA: TGTGCCAGCGCAGGGGGTACGAACACCGGGGAGCTGTTTTTT
J gene: TRBJ2-7; clone size: .; D gene: TRBD2; V gene: TRBV18; CDR3 protein: CASSPRSGRASYEQYF; CDR3 DNA: TGTGCCAGCTCACCACGGAGCGGGAGGGCCTCCTACGAGCAGTACTTC
J gene: TRBJ2-1; clone size: few; D gene: .; V gene: TRBV5-4; CDR3 protein: CASSFFSPGREQFF; CDR3 DNA: TGTGCCAGCAGCTTTTTCTCCCCCGGTCGTGAGCAGTTCTTC
J gene: TRBJ1-3; clone size: .; D gene: .; V gene: TRBV9; CDR3 protein: CASARGSSGNTIYF; CDR3 DNA: TGTGCCTCGGCAAGGGGTAGCTCTGGAAACACCATATATTTT
J gene: TRBJ2-1; clone size: once; D gene: .; V gene: TRBV27; CDR3 protein: CASSFSMGSPKSYNEQFF; CDR3 DNA: TGTGCCAGCAGTTTTAGTATGGGTAGCCCAAAATCCTACAATGAGCAGTTCTTC
J gene: TRBJ2-1; clone size: few; D gene: TRBD2; V gene: TRBV11-2; CDR3 protein: CASSSDRLAGVAEQFF; CDR3 DNA: TGTGCCAGCAGCTCAGACCGACTAGCGGGAGTTGCTGAGCAGTTCTTC
J gene: TRBJ1-6; clone size: .; D gene: .; V gene: TRBV3-1/TRBV3-2; CDR3 protein: CASSQSVASAGGVRRRPLHF; CDR3 DNA: TGTGCCAGCAGCCAATCCGTGGCTTCGGCAGGCGGGGTAAGGCGTCGACCCCTCCACTTT
J gene: TRBJ2-7; clone size: .; D gene: TRBD2; V gene: TRBV28; CDR3 protein: CASGSGRGGPYEQYF; CDR3 DNA: TGTGCCAGCGGCAGCGGGAGGGGGGGTCCCTACGAGCAGTACTTC
J gene: TRBJ2-7; clone size: .; D gene: .; V gene: TRBV4-1; CDR3 protein: CASSQDYNSDEQYF; CDR3 DNA: TGCGCCAGCAGCCAAGATTATAACAGTGACGAGCAGTACTTC
J gene: TRBJ1-3; clone size: .; D gene: .; V gene: TRBV5-1; CDR3 protein: CASSPVTGGNTIYF; CDR3 DNA: TGCGCCAGCAGCCCTGTCACAGGAGGAAACACCATATATTTT
J gene: TRBJ2-7; clone size: .; D gene: .; V gene: TRBV5-5; CDR3 protein: CASSFRDSSSYEQYF; CDR3 DNA: TGTGCCAGCAGCTTCCGGGACTCGAGCTCCTACGAGCAGTACTTC
J gene: TRBJ2-6; clone size: .; D gene: TRBD1; V gene: TRBV14; CDR3 protein: CASSLEQGFSGANVLTF; CDR3 DNA: TGTGCCAGCAGCCTCGAACAGGGGTTCTCTGGGGCCAACGTCCTGACTTTC
J gene: TRBJ1-5; clone size: few; D gene: TRBD1; V gene: TRBV10-3; CDR3 protein: CAISESGTGGEPQHF; CDR3 DNA: TGTGCCATCAGTGAGTCCGGGACAGGTGGTGAGCCCCAGCATTTT
J gene: TRBJ1-1; clone size: once; D gene: .; V gene: TRBV5-1; CDR3 protein: CASSFGGTEAFF; CDR3 DNA: TGCGCCAGCAGCTTCGGGGGGACCGAAGCTTTCTTT
J gene: TRBJ2-7; clone size: .; D gene: TRBD1; V gene: TRBV11-2; CDR3 protein: CASSFGQGPYEQYF; CDR3 DNA: TGTGCCAGCAGCTTCGGACAGGGGCCCTACGAGCAGTACTTC
J gene: TRBJ1-5; clone size: .; D gene: .; V gene: TRBV5-5; CDR3 protein: CASSLERSANQPQHF; CDR3 DNA: TGTGCCAGCAGCTTAGAGCGGTCGGCGAACCAGCCCCAGCATTTT
J gene: TRBJ1-6; clone size: .; D gene: .; V gene: TRBV30; CDR3 protein: CAWSPSPLHF; CDR3 DNA: TGTGCCTGGAGTCCGTCACCCCTCCACTTT
J gene: TRBJ2-3; clone size: .; D gene: TRBD1; V gene: TRBV13; CDR3 protein: CASSLETGTGGGGADTQYF; CDR3 DNA: TGTGCCAGCAGCCTCGAAACCGGGACAGGGGGCGGCGGAGCAGATACGCAGTATTTT
J gene: TRBJ2-7; clone size: .; D gene: TRBD2; V gene: TRBV29-1; CDR3 protein: CSVAGGRGSGRGFSYEQYF; CDR3 DNA: TGCAGCGTGGCAGGGGGCCGGGGTAGCGGGAGGGGTTTCTCCTACGAGCAGTACTTC
J gene: TRBJ1-4; clone size: .; D gene: .; V gene: TRBV30; CDR3 protein: CAWTFSDRINEKLFF; CDR3 DNA: TGTGCCTGGACCTTCTCGGACAGAATTAATGAAAAACTGTTTTTT
J gene: TRBJ1-6; clone size: .; D gene: .; V gene: TRBV7-2; CDR3 protein: CASRTAYNSPLHF; CDR3 DNA: TGTGCCAGCCGGACAGCTTATAATTCACCCCTCCACTTT
J gene: TRBJ2-3; clone size: .; D gene: TRBD1; V gene: TRBV28; CDR3 protein: CASSPTSPGDRRSTDTQYF; CDR3 DNA: TGTGCCAGCAGTCCGACTTCCCCCGGGGACAGAAGAAGCACAGATACGCAGTATTTT
J gene: TRBJ2-3; clone size: .; D gene: TRBD2; V gene: TRBV5-1; CDR3 protein: CASSTSGSVTDTQYF; CDR3 DNA: TGCGCCAGCAGCACTAGCGGGAGTGTCACAGATACGCAGTATTTT
J gene: TRBJ1-6; clone size: .; D gene: .; V gene: TRBV11-2; CDR3 protein: CASSLGATYNSPLHF; CDR3 DNA: TGTGCCAGCAGCTTAGGGGCCACTTATAATTCACCCCTCCACTTT
J gene: TRBJ2-7; clone size: .; D gene: TRBD1; V gene: TRBV28; CDR3 protein: CASSPGTGAEQYF; CDR3 DNA: TGTGCCAGCAGTCCCGGGACAGGGGCCGAGCAGTACTTC
J gene: TRBJ2-2; clone size: few; D gene: TRBD1; V gene: TRBV5-4; CDR3 protein: CASSIPGTANTGELFF; CDR3 DNA: TGTGCCAGCAGCATCCCCGGGACAGCGAACACCGGGGAGCTGTTTTTT
J gene: TRBJ2-6; clone size: once; D gene: .; V gene: TRBV4-2; CDR3 protein: CASSQGSGRRPKSGANVLTF; CDR3 DNA: TGTGCCAGCAGCCAAGGGAGTGGGAGACGTCCAAAGTCTGGGGCCAACGTCCTGACTTTC
J gene: TRBJ2-7; clone size: .; D gene: TRBD2; V gene: TRBV7-2; CDR3 protein: CASSSTSGYEQYF; CDR3 DNA: TGTGCCAGCAGCTCCACTAGCGGGTACGAGCAGTACTTC
J gene: TRBJ2-3; clone size: .; D gene: .; V gene: TRBV19; CDR3 protein: CASSGRDTDTQYF; CDR3 DNA: TGTGCCAGTAGTGGGCGGGACACAGATACGCAGTATTTT
J gene: TRBJ1-2; clone size: .; D gene: .; V gene: TRBV7-2; CDR3 protein: CASSLATVGYTF; CDR3 DNA: TGTGCCAGCAGCTTAGCCACAGTTGGCTACACCTTC
J gene: TRBJ1-2; clone size: few; D gene: .; V gene: TRBV30; CDR3 protein: CAWSTRTGGYTF; CDR3 DNA: TGTGCCTGGAGTACACGAACCGGGGGCTACACCTTC
J gene: TRBJ1-1; clone size: .; D gene: .; V gene: TRBV7-2; CDR3 protein: CASSPHDTGTEAFF; CDR3 DNA: TGTGCCAGCAGCCCACACGACACCGGCACTGAAGCTTTCTTT
J gene: TRBJ1-6; clone size: .; D gene: .; V gene: TRBV6-2/TRBV6-3; CDR3 protein: CASSYAATRRSPLHF; CDR3 DNA: TGTGCCAGCAGTTACGCGGCCACCCGGAGGTCACCCCTCCACTTT
J gene: TRBJ2-1; clone size: .; D gene: .; V gene: TRBV7-8; CDR3 protein: CASSSNPGTEQFF; CDR3 DNA: TGTGCCAGCAGCTCAAATCCCGGGACAGAGCAGTTCTTC
J gene: TRBJ2-2; clone size: .; D gene: TRBD1; V gene: TRBV19; CDR3 protein: CASTKDRGPTGELFF; CDR3 DNA: TGTGCCAGTACCAAAGACAGGGGTCCCACCGGGGAGCTGTTTTTT
J gene: TRBJ2-7; clone size: .; D gene: .; V gene: TRBV7-6; CDR3 protein: CASSLDRGPYEQYF; CDR3 DNA: TGTGCCAGCAGCTTAGATCGAGGGCCCTACGAGCAGTACTTC
J gene: TRBJ2-1; clone size: once; D gene: .; V gene: TRBV7-2; CDR3 protein: CASSKGQSGAGGEQFF; CDR3 DNA: TGTGCCAGCAGCAAAGGACAGAGCGGGGCCGGCGGTGAGCAGTTCTTC
J gene: TRBJ2-5; clone size: once; D gene: .; V gene: TRBV11-2; CDR3 protein: CASSQRLGPETQYF; CDR3 DNA: TGTGCCAGCAGCCAAAGGCTGGGCCCGGAGACCCAGTACTTC
J gene: TRBJ2-3; clone size: .; D gene: .; V gene: TRBV3-1/TRBV3-2; CDR3 protein: CATKRKTSTDTQYF; CDR3 DNA: TGTGCCACTAAACGCAAAACGAGCACAGATACGCAGTATTTT
J gene: TRBJ2-7; clone size: .; D gene: .; V gene: TRBV7-2; CDR3 protein: CASSLGLGGGEQYF; CDR3 DNA: TGTGCCAGCAGCTTAGGACTAGGGGGGGGAGAGCAGTACTTC
J gene: TRBJ2-6; clone size: .; D gene: .; V gene: TRBV28; CDR3 protein: CASSWQGLGGANVLTF; CDR3 DNA: TGTGCCAGCAGTTGGCAGGGTCTGGGTGGGGCCAACGTCCTGACTTTC
J gene: TRBJ2-1; clone size: .; D gene: .; V gene: TRBV14; CDR3 protein: CASSQDLGIHEQFF; CDR3 DNA: TGTGCCAGCAGCCAAGATCTCGGGATTCATGAGCAGTTCTTC
J gene: TRBJ1-4; clone size: .; D gene: TRBD1; V gene: TRBV2; CDR3 protein: CASSVSGTENEKLFF; CDR3 DNA: TGTGCCAGCAGTGTTTCGGGGACAGAGAATGAAAAACTGTTTTTT
J gene: TRBJ1-2; clone size: .; D gene: TRBD1; V gene: TRBV11-2; CDR3 protein: CASSREGDRVYGYTF; CDR3 DNA: TGTGCCAGCAGCCGAGAAGGGGACAGGGTCTATGGCTACACCTTC
J gene: TRBJ2-5; clone size: .; D gene: .; V gene: TRBV29-1; CDR3 protein: CSVEGLPGDETQYF; CDR3 DNA: TGCAGCGTTGAAGGGTTACCGGGAGATGAGACCCAGTACTTC
J gene: TRBJ2-1; clone size: .; D gene: .; V gene: TRBV6-5; CDR3 protein: CASSYVGAGTRNEQFF; CDR3 DNA: TGTGCCAGCAGTTACGTGGGGGCAGGGACGAGGAATGAGCAGTTCTTC
J gene: TRBJ1-6; clone size: .; D gene: .; V gene: TRBV6-2/TRBV6-3; CDR3 protein: CASSYSSGYNSPLHF; CDR3 DNA: TGTGCCAGCAGTTACTCGAGCGGTTATAATTCACCCCTCCACTTT
J gene: TRBJ2-3; clone size: .; D gene: TRBD1; V gene: TRBV7-2; CDR3 protein: CASSFGRGRIWSTDTQYF; CDR3 DNA: TGTGCCAGCAGCTTCGGCAGGGGGCGCATTTGGAGTACTGATACGCAGTATTTT
J gene: TRBJ1-3; clone size: .; D gene: .; V gene: TRBV7-2; CDR3 protein: CASSLARAGPGSGNTIYF; CDR3 DNA: TGTGCCAGCAGCTTAGCGCGGGCAGGACCCGGATCGGGAAACACCATATATTTT
J gene: TRBJ2-5; clone size: .; D gene: TRBD2; V gene: TRBV19; CDR3 protein: CASSRGGETQYF; CDR3 DNA: TGTGCCAGCTCACGGGGGGGAGAGACCCAGTACTTC
J gene: TRBJ2-1; clone size: .; D gene: TRBD2; V gene: TRBV7-3; CDR3 protein: CASSPEASGLNNEQFF; CDR3 DNA: TGTGCCAGCAGCCCAGAGGCTAGCGGGCTTAACAATGAGCAGTTCTTC